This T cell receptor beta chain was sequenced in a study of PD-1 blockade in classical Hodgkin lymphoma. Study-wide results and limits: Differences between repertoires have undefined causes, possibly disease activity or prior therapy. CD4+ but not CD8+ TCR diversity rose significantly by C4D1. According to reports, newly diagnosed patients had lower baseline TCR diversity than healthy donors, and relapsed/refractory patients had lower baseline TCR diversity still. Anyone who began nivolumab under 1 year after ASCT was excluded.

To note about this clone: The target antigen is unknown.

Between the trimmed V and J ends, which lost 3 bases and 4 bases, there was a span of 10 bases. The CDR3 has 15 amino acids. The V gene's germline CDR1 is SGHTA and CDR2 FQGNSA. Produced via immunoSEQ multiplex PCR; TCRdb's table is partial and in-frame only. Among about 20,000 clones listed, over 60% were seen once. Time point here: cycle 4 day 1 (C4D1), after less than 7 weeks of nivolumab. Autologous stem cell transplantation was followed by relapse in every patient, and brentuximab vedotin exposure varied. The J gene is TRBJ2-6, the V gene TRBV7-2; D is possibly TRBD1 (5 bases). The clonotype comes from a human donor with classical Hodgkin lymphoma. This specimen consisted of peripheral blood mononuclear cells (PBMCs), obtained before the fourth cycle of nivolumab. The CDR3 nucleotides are TGTGCCAGCAGCTTGGACACAGCAGGGGCCAACGTCCTGACTTTC. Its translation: CASSLDTAGANVLTF.